The 12 T cell receptor beta chains below all came from one sample that was sequenced in a study of blood T cell repertoires in COVID-19. Measured with immunoSEQ multiplex PCR; TCRdb has only the in-frame clones, and not every one. This sample has 100,000 or so clones; 88% occur once, and the top ten carry about 6%. The sample consisted of peripheral blood. The receptor source for this set is a woman aged 55-69 years with acute or convalescent COVID-19.

This clone was recorded only once. This chain connects TRBV27 to TRBJ2-1, with D perhaps TRBD1 (7 bases). The CDR3 has 15 amino acids. The germline gives CDR1 MNHEY, CDR2 SMNVEV (reference sequence). V was trimmed by 2 bases and J by 9 bases, leaving 17 bases between them. CDR3 nucleotide sequence: TGTGCCAGCAGTTTACGGCAGGGGGGTTACGGTGAGCAGTTCTTC. It is translated as CASSLRQGGYGEQFF.

This clone was seen just once. J is TRBJ2-2 and V is TRBV2; TRBD2 agrees at 14 bases. V lost 5 bases, J lost 1 base, and 3 bases stayed unmatched. The CDR3 covers 17 residues. Germline V gene data show CDR1 as SNHLY and CDR2 as FYNNEI. CDR3 loop: CASSRTSGRRNTGELFF. In nucleotides, the CDR3 is TGTGCCAGCAGTAGGACTAGCGGGAGGAGGAACACCGGGGAGCTGTTTTTT. Full variable domain (outside the CDR3, taken from reference TRBV2 and TRBJ2-2): EPEVTQTPSHQVTQMGQEVILRCVPISNHLYFYWYRQILGQKVEFLVSFYNNEISEKSEIFDDQFSVERPDGSNFTLKIRSTKLEDSAMYFCASSRTSGRRNTGELFFGEGSRLTVL.

J is TRBJ2-1 and V is TRBV3-1 (or the pseudogene TRBV3-2); maybe TRBD1 (7 bases). Germline assignment: CDR1 LGHDT and CDR2 YNNKEL (reference sequence). V was cut by 4 bases and J by 0 bases, with 10 bases left in between. The CDR3 consists of 15 residues. The DNA of the CDR3 is TGTGCCAGCAGCCCCCAGGGGGGCTCCTACAATGAGCAGTTCTTC. It yields the protein CASSPQGGSYNEQFF.

The rearrangement joins TRBV30 to TRBJ1-1; D gene ambiguous. V shed 2 bases and J shed 1 base, with 5 bases lying between them. CDR1 is GTSNPN, CDR2 SVGIG, per germline (reference sequence). The CDR3 spans 12 residues. The CDR3 sequence is CAWSPPNTEAFF. CDR3 nucleotide sequence: TGTGCCTGGAGTCCTCCGAACACTGAAGCTTTCTTT.

The V call is TRBV10-3, the J call TRBJ2-3; a weak D match, TRBD1 (6 bases). The CDR3 consists of 11 residues. Per the germline V gene, CDR1 is ENHRY and CDR2 is SYGVKD. Between the trimmed V and J ends, which lost 10 bases and 5 bases, there was a span of 10 bases. CDR3 residues: CATSRGDTQYF. The CDR3 coding sequence is TGTGCCACATCCAGGGGAGATACGCAGTATTTT.

The CDR3, as DNA: TGCGCCAGCAGGTTCGGTCAGCGGACGGGAACCACTGAAGCTTTCTTT. This gives the protein CASRFGQRTGTTEAFF. The chain joins TRBV5-1 to TRBJ1-1; D gene ambiguous. CDR3 length equals 16 residues. The V end was cut by 5 bases, the J end by 4 bases, with 21 bases between. Germline assignment: CDR1 SGHRS and CDR2 YFSETQ.

This sequence joins TRBV4-2 and TRBJ2-5; no reliable D call. V was trimmed by 0 bases and J by 0 bases, leaving 8 bases between them. Germline CDR1 reads LGHNA; CDR2 reads YNFKEQ. The CDR3 has 15 residues. The CDR3 sequence: CASSQESVYQETQYF. Written as DNA, the CDR3 is TGTGCCAGCAGCCAAGAGTCAGTTTACCAAGAGACCCAGTACTTC.

Only one count was recorded for this clone. This chain joins TRBV4-2 and TRBJ2-1; 8 bases are shared with TRBD2. The trim removed 0 bases at V and 9 bases at J, leaving 7 bases unmatched. The germline CDR1 and CDR2 sequences are LGHNA and YNFKEQ. This CDR3 has 15 residues. Written as DNA, the CDR3 is TGTGCCAGCAGCCAAGAATGGGCTAGCGGGTTTGAGCAGTTCTTC. Its translation: CASSQEWASGFEQFF.

The V gene is TRBV6-6, the J gene TRBJ1-4, with a possible D match to TRBD1 (6 bases). The CDR3 runs 15 residues. V was cut by 8 bases and J by 6 bases, with 19 bases left in between. The germline V gene has CDR1 MNHNY and CDR2 SVGAGI (reference sequence). CDR3 region: CASRGAEAVDEKLFF. The DNA of the CDR3 is TGTGCCAGCCGGGGGGCAGAGGCGGTCGATGAAAAACTGTTTTTT.

This rearrangement joins TRBV11-3 to TRBJ2-1; 7 nucleotides align to TRBD2. The CDR3 totals 15 residues. Germline V lookup: CDR1 SGHNT, CDR2 YENEEA. Trimming removed 8 bases from V and 7 bases from J; junction bases left unmatched: 14. The CDR3 reads CASGRGGRALNEQFF. In nucleotides, the CDR3 is TGTGCCAGCGGACGGGGAGGGAGGGCCTTAAATGAGCAGTTCTTC.

The chain has TRBV15 and TRBJ2-1; TRBD2 is a possible D gene (6 bases). Germline V lookup: CDR1 LNHNV, CDR2 YYDKDF (reference sequence). The CDR3 is 12 residues long. With 0 bases removed from V and 12 bases from J, the gap between germline ends came to 9 bases. The CDR3 here is CATSRDGTWQFF. Here the CDR3 DNA reads TGTGCCACCAGCAGAGACGGGACTTGGCAGTTCTTC.

The rearrangement links TRBV6-5 to TRBJ1-3; D gene ambiguous. The CDR3 runs 14 residues. The germline gives CDR1 MNHEY, CDR2 SVGAGI. Deletions cut 8 bases from V and 15 bases from J, with 26 bases between. CDR3 bases: TGTGCCAGCGTCGATTCCTTATATGGAGGCAGCGAATATTTT. The encoded protein is CASVDSLYGGSEYF.